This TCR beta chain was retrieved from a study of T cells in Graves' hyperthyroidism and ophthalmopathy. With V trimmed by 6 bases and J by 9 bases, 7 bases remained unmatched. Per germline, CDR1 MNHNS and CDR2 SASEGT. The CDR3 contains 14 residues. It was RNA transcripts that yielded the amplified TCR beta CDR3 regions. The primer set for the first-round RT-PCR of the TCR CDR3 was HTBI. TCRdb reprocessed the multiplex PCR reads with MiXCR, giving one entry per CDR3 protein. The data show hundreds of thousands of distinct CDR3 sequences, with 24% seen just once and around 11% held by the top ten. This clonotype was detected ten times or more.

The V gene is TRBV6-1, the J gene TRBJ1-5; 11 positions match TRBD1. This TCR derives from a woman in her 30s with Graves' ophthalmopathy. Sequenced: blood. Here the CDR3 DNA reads TGTGCCAGCAGGAGCGGACAGGGGGCTAGGCCCCAGCATTTT. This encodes CASRSGQGARPQHF.